The TCR beta chain under discussion was sequenced for a study of T cell repertoires in cytomegalovirus infection. Study results and limitations: Cumulated frequencies of public TCR beta families served to identify carriers of CMV plus the relevant HLA.

This clonotype has a count of ten or more. Its specificity is unknown. Germline and junction disagree at one end, which may indicate a read error. The CDR3 sequence is 12 residues long. Germline CDR1 reads SGHRS; CDR2 reads YFSETQ. TCRdb analysed the reads with MiXCR anew, one entry per CDR3 protein. The sample holds 450,000 to 650,000 distinct CDR3 sequences, around 27% seen once. This sequence originates from a human donor in good health (CMV status not recorded). Some clones in this sample may be carry-over from other donors' samples. The chain links TRBV5-1 to TRBJ2-7; a possible D gene is TRBD1 (6 bases). Sequencing used PBMCs. Written as DNA, the CDR3 is TGTGCCAGTAGTCGGGACACCTACGAGCAGTACTTC. Protein: CASSRDTYEQYF.